Described below is a single T cell receptor beta chain sequence and its context. This sample was included in a study of blood T cell repertoires in COVID-19. Overall study context: The United States, Italy and Spain supplied acute and convalescent COVID-19 samples.

CDR3 length: 13 amino acids. Germline CDR1 and CDR2: KGHSH and LQKENI. Trimming cost V 6 bases and J 8 bases, with 14 bases left between them. Using immunoSEQ multiplex PCR, the repertoire was profiled, and TCRdb retains in-frame clones only, with some absent. The sample includes over 130,000 clones, 88% of them seen just once. The TCR sequence derives from a human donor with COVID-19, enrolled during active disease. The donor label of this sample is uncertain. Sequenced: peripheral blood. V usage is TRBV18 and J usage is TRBJ2-1; no definite D call. Written as DNA, the CDR3 is TGTGCCAGCTCCCCCAACGCGATGGATGAGCAGTTCTTC. Translation gives CASSPNAMDEQFF.